Listed here are 7 T cell receptor beta chains from one sample, sequenced in a study of vaccination and CD4 T cells after COVID-19. Documented treatment: approximately nine-day PBMC culture with coronavirus spike peptide pools or control peptides (ViraFEST assay). Sequencing of the DNA from cultured CD4+ T cells was carried out with the Oncomine TCR Beta short-read assay. One entry per CDR3 protein, called by TCRdb with MiXCR from the PCR reads. The table has about 12,000 distinct CDR3 sequences, approximately 75% seen once. These receptors are not linked to any known antigen. Sequenced sample: CD4+ T cells from blood, cultured in vitro. These receptors were obtained from a human donor who had recovered from COVID-19.

The chain uses TRBV24-1 and TRBJ2-2; D gene unclear. The V gene lost 7 bases and the J gene lost 0 bases, with 5 bases spanning the gap. The germline gives CDR1 KGHDR, CDR2 SFDVKD. The CDR3 totals 13 residues. In DNA, the CDR3 is TGTGCCACCAGGGCACCGAACACCGGGGAGCTGTTTTTT. This sequence encodes CATRAPNTGELFF.

V gene TRBV7-9 combines with J gene TRBJ1-5, with D possibly TRBD1 on 5 matching bases. The germline V and J ends were trimmed by 5 bases and 4 bases, with 18 bases remaining between them. This CDR3 comprises 16 residues. Looked up from germline, CDR1 is SEHNR and CDR2 is FQNEAQ (reference sequence). The CDR3 reads CASSPIAGTPNQPQHF. In DNA form, the CDR3 reads TGTGCCAGCAGCCCCATCGCCGGGACCCCAAATCAGCCCCAGCATTTT.

This clonotype has only a few counts. The rearrangement uses TRBV27 and TRBJ2-7; 8 bases fit TRBD2. V was clipped by 5 bases and J by 4 bases; unmatched bases: 13. The CDR3 length is 16 residues. Germline V gives CDR1 MNHEY, CDR2 SMNVEV (reference sequence). The CDR3 is CASSPIDGRAGYEQYF. The CDR3 DNA sequence: TGTGCCAGCAGTCCCATTGACGGGAGGGCCGGATACGAGCAGTACTTC.

The chain combines TRBV12-3 or TRBV12-4 with TRBJ1-5, with D maybe TRBD1 (6 bases). V was pared by 3 bases and J by 4 bases, with 10 bases between. The CDR3 runs to 14 residues. CDR3 residues: CASSFSGHNQPQHF. CDR3 DNA: TGTGCCAGCAGTTTCTCGGGACATAATCAGCCCCAGCATTTT.

The CDR3 sequence is CASSIKLGVLPLHF. The DNA of the CDR3 is TGTGCCAGCAGTATCAAATTAGGTGTTTTACCCCTCCACTTT. This chain connects TRBV6-1 to TRBJ1-6; D not resolved. Trimming removed 5 bases at V and 12 bases at J, with 17 bases between. CDR1 MNHNS and CDR2 SASEGT come from the germline V gene. This CDR3 is built from 14 residues.

This clonotype has only a few counts. This CDR3 is CASSAQGNQPQHF. The CDR3 DNA is TGTGCCAGCAGCGCCCAGGGAAATCAGCCCCAGCATTTT. The chain uses TRBV7-8 and TRBJ1-5; D might be TRBD1 (5 bases). Germline CDR1 and CDR2: SGHVS and FQNEAQ. The length of the CDR3 is 13 residues. Between the trimmed V and J ends, which lost 5 bases and 4 bases, there was a span of 9 bases.

The gene calls are TRBV19 and TRBJ2-6; D gene uncertain. The CDR3 runs to 13 residues. V was clipped by 3 bases and J by 0 bases, with 0 bases between them. Germline V lookup: CDR1 LNHDA, CDR2 SQIVND (reference sequence). CDR3 loop: CASSISGANVLTF. CDR3 coding DNA: TGTGCCAGTAGTATCTCTGGGGCCAACGTCCTGACTTTC.